This T cell receptor beta chain was retrieved from a study of Tregs in tolerant kidney transplant recipients. Sequencing was performed with immunoSEQ multiplex PCR; in TCRdb, only in-frame clones are kept and a portion is missing. The sample lists over 50,000 clones; 65% to 85% were seen once. Germline CDR1 MNHEY, CDR2 SMNVEV (reference sequence). Losses at the gene ends were 7 bases for V and 8 bases for J; bases not matched to a gene: 13. The CDR3 consists of 15 residues. Broader study findings: Few patients were studied, so findings need validation in larger groups.

With respect to this clone: The antigen is undetermined.

This clonotype was sampled from a human donor in good health. The genes are TRBV27 and TRBJ2-1; 8 nucleotides match TRBD2. The sequenced material came from CD4+ T cells from blood. The CDR3 sequence: CASNKRLAGLDEQFF. CDR3 sequence (DNA): TGTGCCAGCAACAAGAGGCTAGCGGGTTTGGATGAGCAGTTCTTC.